This paragraph covers one T cell receptor (beta chain) sequence. The antigen remains undetermined. This sample is part of a study of CD8 T cells in ankylosing spondylitis. The V end was cut by 5 bases, the J end by 2 bases, with 14 bases between. The CDR3 is made up of 15 amino acids. Germline V gene sequence: CDR1 SGHNT, CDR2 YENEEA. Findings of the study overall: Researchers reportedly found disease-linked clones significantly enriched in matched ankylosing spondylitis synovial fluid. Ankylosing spondylitis blood appeared to carry a characteristic TCR beta motif of several highly homologous variants.

A single record per CDR3 protein comes from TCRdb applying MiXCR to the 5' RACE reads. The table has hundreds of thousands of distinct CDR3 sequences, roughly 26% seen once. The chain recombines TRBV11-3 with TRBJ2-3, with a possible D match to TRBD2 (6 bases). This sequence originates from a male donor with ankylosing spondylitis. The sequencing input was blood, either unsorted or a sorted T cell fraction (not recorded which). The CDR3 spells CASSPGRGNTDTQYF. CDR3 bases: TGTGCCAGCAGCCCCGGCCGGGGGAACACAGATACGCAGTATTTT.